These T cell receptor beta chains were read from a single sample in a study of OX40 agonist ivuxolimab in advanced cancers. TCRdb's table, derived via immunoSEQ multiplex PCR, lists solely in-frame clones and lacks some. This table holds 8,500 to 13,000 clones, less than 90% found once. The source material was CD4+ or CD8+ T cells sorted from blood, sampled in a trial of the OX40 agonist ivuxolimab. These receptors came from an adult with an advanced solid tumor such as melanoma, head and neck, liver or kidney cancer. Both conserved end residues are part of each CDR3.

j_call v_call cdr3_aa
TRBJ1-5 TRBV19 CAATGPNQPQHF
TRBJ2-5 TRBV4-1 CASSQEWGKAGGETQYF
TRBJ1-2 TRBV20-1 CSARIYGYTF
TRBJ2-3 TRBV7-6 CASSSTSGIDTQYF
TRBJ2-5 TRBV23-1 CASRFHSGPQETQYF
TRBJ2-7 TRBV10-2 CASSESYEQYF
TRBJ2-1 TRBV27 CASSLSGLAGGYMYNEQFF
TRBJ2-1 TRBV4-1 CASSQEGLAGGRRRNEQFF
TRBJ1-4 TRBV6-1 CASSATGRMGATNEKLFF
TRBJ2-1 TRBV5-4 CASSFGAGEINEQFF
TRBJ1-1 TRBV6-5 CASSYLGTASEAFF
TRBJ2-7 TRBV7-6 CASSKAAGLSYEQYF
TRBJ2-3 TRBV6-5 CASSLLAEGADTQYF
TRBJ1-5 TRBV30 CAWKEVPGGNQPQHF
TRBJ2-3 TRBV9 CASSVEDGSTDTQYF
TRBJ2-7 TRBV7-6 CASSSTEYEQYF
TRBJ2-5 TRBV6-5 CASSYFGGETQYF
TRBJ2-4 TRBV20-1 CSSSDRNIQYF
TRBJ2-7 TRBV9 CASSAGTRGAYEQYF
TRBJ1-1 TRBV7-2 CASSLGLSTEAFF
TRBJ2-5 TRBV4-2 CASSQERGPGETQYF
TRBJ1-1 TRBV4-2 CASSQGMNTEAFF
TRBJ2-1 TRBV11-2 CASSLALGAGGEDEQFF
TRBJ2-7 TRBV10-3 CAILDTGGGSYEQYF
TRBJ2-1 TRBV29-1 CSVGLAGGRDNEQFF
TRBJ2-6 TRBV7-6 CASSLPGSSQNSGANVLTF
TRBJ2-1 TRBV6-6 CASSLRVNEQFF
TRBJ1-2 TRBV9 CASSPRTGKRNGYTF
TRBJ2-1 TRBV7-2 CASSALASSYNEQFF
TRBJ1-1 TRBV2 CASRSGLENTEAFF
TRBJ2-5 TRBV11-3 CASSLGVFKGGEETQYF
TRBJ1-2 TRBV9 CASSVEIEPGQLGGYTF
TRBJ2-7 TRBV7-9 CASSPGTEQYF
TRBJ2-3 TRBV11-2 CASSWDPVTDTQYF
TRBJ1-1 TRBV6-6 CASSPSGYTEAFF
TRBJ2-7 TRBV11-1 CASSTGLTYEQYF
TRBJ2-2 TRBV4-2 CASSHPIGRERGGELFF
TRBJ2-7 TRBV5-5 CASSSISYEQYF
TRBJ2-7 TRBV7-3 CASSPTSGKLYEQYF
TRBJ1-2 TRBV6-6 CASSPTLTVNYGYTF
TRBJ2-7 TRBV27 CASSPLGQDQFAYEQYF
TRBJ2-5 TRBV4-1 CASSQAGLAQETQYF
TRBJ2-7 TRBV19 CASSAGDIYEQYF